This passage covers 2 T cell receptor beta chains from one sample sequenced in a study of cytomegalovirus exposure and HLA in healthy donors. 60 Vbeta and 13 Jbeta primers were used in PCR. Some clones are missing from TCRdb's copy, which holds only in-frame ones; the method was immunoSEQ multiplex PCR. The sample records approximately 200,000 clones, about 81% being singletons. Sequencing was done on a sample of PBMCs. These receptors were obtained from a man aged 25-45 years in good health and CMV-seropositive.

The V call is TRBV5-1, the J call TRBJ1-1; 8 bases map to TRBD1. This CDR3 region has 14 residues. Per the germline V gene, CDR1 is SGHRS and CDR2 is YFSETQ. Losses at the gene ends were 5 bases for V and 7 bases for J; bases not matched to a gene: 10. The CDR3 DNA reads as TGCGCCAGCAGGGGGGGTATTACAGGGGGTGAAGCTTTCTTT. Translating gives CASRGGITGGEAFF.

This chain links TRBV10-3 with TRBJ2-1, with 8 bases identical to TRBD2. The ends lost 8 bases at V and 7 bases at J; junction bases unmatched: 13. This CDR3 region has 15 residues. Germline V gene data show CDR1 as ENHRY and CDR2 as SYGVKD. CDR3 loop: CAIGLSAGTSNEQFF. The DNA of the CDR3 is TGTGCCATCGGGCTTTCAGCCGGGACTAGTAATGAGCAGTTCTTC.